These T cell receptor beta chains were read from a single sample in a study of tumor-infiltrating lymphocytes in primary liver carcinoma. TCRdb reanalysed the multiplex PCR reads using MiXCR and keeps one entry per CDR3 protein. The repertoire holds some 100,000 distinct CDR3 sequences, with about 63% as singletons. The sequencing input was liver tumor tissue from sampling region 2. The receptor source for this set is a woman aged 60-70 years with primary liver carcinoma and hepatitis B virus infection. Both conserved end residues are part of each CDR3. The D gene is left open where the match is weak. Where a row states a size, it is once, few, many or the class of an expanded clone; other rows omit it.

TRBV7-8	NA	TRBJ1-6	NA	TGTGCCAGCAGCGTTAGGCATCGTCCGAGTTCACCTCTCCACTTT	CASSVRHRPSSPLHF
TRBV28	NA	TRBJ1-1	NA	TGTGTCAGCAGTTTTTACAGAATGAACACTGAAGCTTTCTTT	CVSSFYRMNTEAFF
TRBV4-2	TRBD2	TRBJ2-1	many	TGTGCCAGCAGCCGAGGACTAGCGGGAGGGAGTTCCTACAATGAGCAGTTCTTC	CASSRGLAGGSSYNEQFF
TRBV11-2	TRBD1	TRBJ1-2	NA	TGTGCTGGCAGCTTAGAGGGGGCCAGTGGCGATGGCTACACCTTC	CAGSLEGASGDGYTF
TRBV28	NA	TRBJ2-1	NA	TGTGCTAGCAGTTTAGCCCACAATGAGCAGCTCTTC	CASSLAHNEQLF
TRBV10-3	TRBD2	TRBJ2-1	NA	TGTGCCATCTGTAGAGCGGGAGAGCCCTACAATGAGCAGTCCTTC	CAICRAGEPYNEQSF
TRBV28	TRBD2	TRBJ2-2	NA	TGTGCCAGCACTCCCCCCCTAGCGGACCCCACCCGGGAGCTGTTTTTT	CASTPPLADPTRELFF
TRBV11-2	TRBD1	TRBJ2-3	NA	TGTGCCAGTAGCTTCACAGGGGATGGCCAGCCCCAGTATTTT	CASSFTGDGQPQYF
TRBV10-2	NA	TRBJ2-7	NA	TGCGCCAGCAGTGAGTCATTCTTGGGGAAGCAGTACTTC	CASSESFLGKQYF
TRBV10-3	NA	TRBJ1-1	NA	TGTGCCATCAGTGAGTCCGCCACTATAGCCGCAGCTTTCTTT	CAISESATIAAAFF
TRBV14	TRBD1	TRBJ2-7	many	TGTGCCAGCAGCCTACAAAAAGGACAGGGAAGAGTCCTGACCGACGAGCAGTACTTC	CASSLQKGQGRVLTDEQYF
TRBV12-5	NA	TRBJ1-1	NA	TGTGCTAGTGGTTTGGTACGAGGCAGGAACACTGAAGTTTCCTTT	CASGLVRGRNTEVSF
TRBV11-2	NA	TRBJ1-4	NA	TGTACCAGCAGCATGACAGGTTCCCTCCTAAATGAAAAACTGTTTTTC	CTSSMTGSLLNEKLFF